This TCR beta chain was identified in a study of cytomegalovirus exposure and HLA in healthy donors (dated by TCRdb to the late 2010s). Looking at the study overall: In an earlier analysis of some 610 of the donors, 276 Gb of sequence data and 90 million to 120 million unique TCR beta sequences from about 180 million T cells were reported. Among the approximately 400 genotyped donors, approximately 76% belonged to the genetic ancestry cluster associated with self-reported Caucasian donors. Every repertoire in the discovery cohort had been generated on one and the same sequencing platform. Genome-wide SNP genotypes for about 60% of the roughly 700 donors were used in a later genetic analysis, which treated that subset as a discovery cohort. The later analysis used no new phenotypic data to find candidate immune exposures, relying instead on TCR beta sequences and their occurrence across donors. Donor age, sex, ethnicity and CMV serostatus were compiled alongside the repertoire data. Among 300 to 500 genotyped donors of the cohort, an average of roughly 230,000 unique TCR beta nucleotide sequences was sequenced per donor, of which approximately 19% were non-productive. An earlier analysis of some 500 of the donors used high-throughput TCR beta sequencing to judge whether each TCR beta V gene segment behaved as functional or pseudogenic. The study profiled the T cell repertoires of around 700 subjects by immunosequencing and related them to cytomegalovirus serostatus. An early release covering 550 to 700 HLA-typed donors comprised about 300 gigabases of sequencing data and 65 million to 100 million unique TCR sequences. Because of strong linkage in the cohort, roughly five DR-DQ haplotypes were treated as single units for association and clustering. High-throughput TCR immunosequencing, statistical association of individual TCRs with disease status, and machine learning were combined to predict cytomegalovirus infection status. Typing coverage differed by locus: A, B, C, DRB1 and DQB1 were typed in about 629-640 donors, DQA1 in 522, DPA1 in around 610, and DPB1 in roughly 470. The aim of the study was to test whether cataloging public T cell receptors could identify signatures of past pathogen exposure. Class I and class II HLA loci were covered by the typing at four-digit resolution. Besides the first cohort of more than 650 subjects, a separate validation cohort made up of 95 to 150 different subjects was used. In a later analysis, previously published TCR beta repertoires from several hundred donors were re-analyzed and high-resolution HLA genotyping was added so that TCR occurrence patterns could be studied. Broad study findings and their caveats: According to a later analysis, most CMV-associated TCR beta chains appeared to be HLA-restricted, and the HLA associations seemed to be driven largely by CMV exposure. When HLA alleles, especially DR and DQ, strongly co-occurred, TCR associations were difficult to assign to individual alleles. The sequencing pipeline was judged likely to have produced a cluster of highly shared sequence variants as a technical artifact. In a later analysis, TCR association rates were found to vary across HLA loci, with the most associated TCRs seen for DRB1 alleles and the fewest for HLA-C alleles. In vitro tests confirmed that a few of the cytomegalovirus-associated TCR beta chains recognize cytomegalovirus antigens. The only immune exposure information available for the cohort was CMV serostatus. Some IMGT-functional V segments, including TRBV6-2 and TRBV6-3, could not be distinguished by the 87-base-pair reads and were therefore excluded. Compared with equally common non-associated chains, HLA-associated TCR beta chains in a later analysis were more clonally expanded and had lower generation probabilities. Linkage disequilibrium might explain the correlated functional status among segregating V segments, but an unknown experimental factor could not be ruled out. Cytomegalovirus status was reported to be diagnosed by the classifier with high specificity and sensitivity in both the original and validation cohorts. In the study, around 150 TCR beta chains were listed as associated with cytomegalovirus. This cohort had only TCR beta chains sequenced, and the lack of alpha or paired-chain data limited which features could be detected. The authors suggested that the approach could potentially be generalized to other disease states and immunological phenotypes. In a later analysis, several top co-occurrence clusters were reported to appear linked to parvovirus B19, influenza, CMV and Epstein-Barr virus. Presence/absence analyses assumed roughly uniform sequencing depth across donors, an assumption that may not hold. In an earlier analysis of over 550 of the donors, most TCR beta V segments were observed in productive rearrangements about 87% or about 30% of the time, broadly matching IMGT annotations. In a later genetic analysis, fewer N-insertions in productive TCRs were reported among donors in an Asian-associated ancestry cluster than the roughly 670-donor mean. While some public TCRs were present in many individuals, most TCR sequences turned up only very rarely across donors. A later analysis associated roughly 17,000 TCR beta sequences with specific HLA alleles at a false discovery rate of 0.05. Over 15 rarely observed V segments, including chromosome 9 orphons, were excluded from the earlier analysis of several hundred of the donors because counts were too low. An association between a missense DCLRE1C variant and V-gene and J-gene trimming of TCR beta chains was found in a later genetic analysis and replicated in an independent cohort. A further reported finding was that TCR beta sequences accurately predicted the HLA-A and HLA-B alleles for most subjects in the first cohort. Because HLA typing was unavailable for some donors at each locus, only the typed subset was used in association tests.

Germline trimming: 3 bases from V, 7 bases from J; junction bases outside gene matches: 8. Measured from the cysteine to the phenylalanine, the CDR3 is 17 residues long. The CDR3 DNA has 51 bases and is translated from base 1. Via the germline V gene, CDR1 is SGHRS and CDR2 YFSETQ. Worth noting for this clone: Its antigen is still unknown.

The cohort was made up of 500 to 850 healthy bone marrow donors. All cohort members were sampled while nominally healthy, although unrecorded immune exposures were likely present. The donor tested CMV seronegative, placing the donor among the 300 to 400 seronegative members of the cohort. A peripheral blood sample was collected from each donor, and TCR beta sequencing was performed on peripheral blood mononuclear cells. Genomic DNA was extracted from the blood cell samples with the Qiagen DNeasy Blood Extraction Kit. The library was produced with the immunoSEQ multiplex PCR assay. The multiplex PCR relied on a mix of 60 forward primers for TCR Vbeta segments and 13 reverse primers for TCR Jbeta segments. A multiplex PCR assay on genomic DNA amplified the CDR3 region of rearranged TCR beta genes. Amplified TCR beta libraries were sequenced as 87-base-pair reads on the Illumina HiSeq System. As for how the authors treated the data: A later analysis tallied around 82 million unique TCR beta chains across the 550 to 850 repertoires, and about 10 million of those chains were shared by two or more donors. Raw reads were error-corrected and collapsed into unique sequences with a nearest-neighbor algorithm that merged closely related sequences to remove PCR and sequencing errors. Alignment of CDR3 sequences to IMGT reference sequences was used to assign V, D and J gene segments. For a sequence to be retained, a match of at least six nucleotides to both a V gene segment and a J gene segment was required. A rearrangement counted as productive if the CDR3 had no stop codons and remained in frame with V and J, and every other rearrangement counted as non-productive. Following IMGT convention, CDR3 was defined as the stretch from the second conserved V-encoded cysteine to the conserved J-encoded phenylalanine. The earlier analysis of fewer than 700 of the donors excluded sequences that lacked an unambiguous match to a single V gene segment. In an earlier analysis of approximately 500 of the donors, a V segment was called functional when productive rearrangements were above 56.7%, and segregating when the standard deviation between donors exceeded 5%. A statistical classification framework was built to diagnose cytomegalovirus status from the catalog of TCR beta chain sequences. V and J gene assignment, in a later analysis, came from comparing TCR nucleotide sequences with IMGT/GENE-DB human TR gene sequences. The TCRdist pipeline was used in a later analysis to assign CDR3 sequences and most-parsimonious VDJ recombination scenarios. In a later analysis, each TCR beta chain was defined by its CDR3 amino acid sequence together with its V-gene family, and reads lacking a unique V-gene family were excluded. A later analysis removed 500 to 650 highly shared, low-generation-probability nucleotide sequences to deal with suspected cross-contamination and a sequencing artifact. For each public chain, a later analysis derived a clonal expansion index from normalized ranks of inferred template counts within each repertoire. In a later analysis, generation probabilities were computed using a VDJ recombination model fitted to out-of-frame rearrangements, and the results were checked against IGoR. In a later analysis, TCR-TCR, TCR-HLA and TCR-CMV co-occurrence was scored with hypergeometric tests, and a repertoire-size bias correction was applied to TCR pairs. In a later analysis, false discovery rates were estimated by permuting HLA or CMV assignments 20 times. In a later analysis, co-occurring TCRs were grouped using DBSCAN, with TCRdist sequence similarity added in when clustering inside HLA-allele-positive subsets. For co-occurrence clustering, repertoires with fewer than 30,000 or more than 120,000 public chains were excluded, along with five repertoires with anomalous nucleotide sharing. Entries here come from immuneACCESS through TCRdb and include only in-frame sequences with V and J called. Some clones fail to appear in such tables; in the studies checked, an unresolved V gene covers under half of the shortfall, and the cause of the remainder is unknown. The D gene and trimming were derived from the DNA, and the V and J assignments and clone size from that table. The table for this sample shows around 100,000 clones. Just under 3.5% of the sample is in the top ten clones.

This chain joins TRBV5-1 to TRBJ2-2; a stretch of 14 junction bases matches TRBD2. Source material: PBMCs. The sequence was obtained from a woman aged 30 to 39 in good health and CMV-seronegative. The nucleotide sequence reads TGCGCCAGCAGCTCCGGGACTAGCGGGAGAAGGGACGGGGAGCTGTTTTTT. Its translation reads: CASSSGTSGRRDGELFF. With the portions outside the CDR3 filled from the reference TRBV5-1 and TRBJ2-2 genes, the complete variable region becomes KAGVTQTPRYLIKTRGQQVTLSCSPISGHRSVSWYQQTPGQGLQFLFEYFSETQRNKGNFPGRFSGRQFSNSRSEMNVSTLELGDSALYLCASSSGTSGRRDGELFFGEGSRLTVL.